This TCR beta chain was recorded in a study of molecular identifiers for immune sequencing clone quantification. TCRdb itself ran the PCR reads through MiXCR, one entry per CDR3 protein. This table holds over 600,000 distinct CDR3 sequences, less than 20% found once. In its sample, this clonotype was seen once. Germline CDR1 and CDR2: SGHRS and YFSETQ. Trimming removed 1 base at V and 9 bases at J, with 11 bases between. The CDR3 is made up of 12 amino acids. Sequenced: naive CD8+ T cells from blood, with Jurkat cell RNA spiked in. The subset is: FACS-sorted CD8+CD4-CCR7+CD45RA+ naive T cells. This chain connects TRBV5-1 to TRBJ2-7; D possibly corresponds to TRBD2 (5 bases). The source is a human donor in good health. Some libraries in this study had Jurkat cell RNA spiked in. The CDR3 here is CASSLIGDGQYF. DNA for the CDR3: TGCGCCAGCAGCTTGATCGGGGATGGGCAGTACTTC.